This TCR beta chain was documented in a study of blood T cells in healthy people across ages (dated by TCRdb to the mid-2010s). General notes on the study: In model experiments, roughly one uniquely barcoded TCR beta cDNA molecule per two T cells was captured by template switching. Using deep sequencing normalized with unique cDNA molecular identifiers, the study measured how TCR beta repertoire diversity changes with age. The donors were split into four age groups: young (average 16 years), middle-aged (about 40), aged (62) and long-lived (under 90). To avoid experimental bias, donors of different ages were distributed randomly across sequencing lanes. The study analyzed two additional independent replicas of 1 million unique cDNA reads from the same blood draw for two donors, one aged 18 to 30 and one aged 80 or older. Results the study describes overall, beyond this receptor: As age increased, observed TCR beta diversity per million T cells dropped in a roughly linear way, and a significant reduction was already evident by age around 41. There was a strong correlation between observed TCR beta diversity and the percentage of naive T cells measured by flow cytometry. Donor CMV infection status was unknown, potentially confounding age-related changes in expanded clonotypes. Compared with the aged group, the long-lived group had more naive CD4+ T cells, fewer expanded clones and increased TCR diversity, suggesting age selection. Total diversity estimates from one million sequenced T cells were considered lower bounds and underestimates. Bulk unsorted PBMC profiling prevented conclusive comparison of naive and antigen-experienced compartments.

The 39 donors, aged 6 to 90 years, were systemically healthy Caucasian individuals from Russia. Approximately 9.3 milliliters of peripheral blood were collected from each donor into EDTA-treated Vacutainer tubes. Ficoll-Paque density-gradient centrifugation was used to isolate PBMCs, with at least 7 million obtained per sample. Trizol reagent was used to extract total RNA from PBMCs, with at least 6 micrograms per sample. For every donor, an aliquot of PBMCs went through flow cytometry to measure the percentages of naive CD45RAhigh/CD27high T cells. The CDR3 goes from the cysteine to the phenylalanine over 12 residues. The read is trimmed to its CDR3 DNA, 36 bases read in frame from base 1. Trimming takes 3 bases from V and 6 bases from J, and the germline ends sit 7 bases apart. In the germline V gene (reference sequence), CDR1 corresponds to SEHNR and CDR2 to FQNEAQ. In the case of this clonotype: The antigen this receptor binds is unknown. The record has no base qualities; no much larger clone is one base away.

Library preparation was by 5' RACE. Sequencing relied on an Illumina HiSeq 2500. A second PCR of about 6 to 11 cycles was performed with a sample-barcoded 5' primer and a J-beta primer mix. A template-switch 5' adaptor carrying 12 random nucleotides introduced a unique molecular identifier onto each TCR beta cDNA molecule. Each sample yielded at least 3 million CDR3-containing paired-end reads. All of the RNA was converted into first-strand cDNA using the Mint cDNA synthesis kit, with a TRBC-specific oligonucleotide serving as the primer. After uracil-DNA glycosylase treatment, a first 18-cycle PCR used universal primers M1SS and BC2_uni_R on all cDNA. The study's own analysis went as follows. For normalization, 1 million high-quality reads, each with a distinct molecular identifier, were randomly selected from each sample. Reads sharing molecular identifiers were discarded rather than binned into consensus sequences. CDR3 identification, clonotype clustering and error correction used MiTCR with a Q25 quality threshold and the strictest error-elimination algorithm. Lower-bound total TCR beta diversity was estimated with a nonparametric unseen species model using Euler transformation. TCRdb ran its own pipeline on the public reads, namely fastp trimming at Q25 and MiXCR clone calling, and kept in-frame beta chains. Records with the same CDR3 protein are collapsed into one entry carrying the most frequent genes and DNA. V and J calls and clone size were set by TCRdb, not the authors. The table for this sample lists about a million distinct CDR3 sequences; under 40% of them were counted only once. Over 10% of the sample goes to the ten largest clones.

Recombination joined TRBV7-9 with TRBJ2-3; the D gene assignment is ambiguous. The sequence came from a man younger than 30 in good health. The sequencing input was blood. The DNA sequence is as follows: TGTGCCAGCAGCTTCAATCAGGATACGCAGTATTTT. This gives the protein CASSFNQDTQYF.